The clone carrying this TCR beta chain occurred once. This CDR3 is also generated by other DNA sequences in the sample. These data originate in a study of shared clonotypes between healthy human individuals. Germline V CDR1 and CDR2: MNHNS, SASEGT. Trimming pared 3 bases from V and 0 bases from J, leaving 9 bases between. CDR3 size: 14 residues. Assay: immunoSEQ multiplex PCR; the TCRdb copy retains only in-frame clones and omits some. Seen here are over a million clones, roughly 96% observed once, and the top ten hold roughly 1.2%. The V and J genes are TRBV6-1 and TRBJ2-7; D possibly uses TRBD1 or TRBD2 (5 bases each). What was sequenced was naive CD4+ T cells sorted from blood. Described subset: CD45RA+ positively selected. The clonotype originates from a man in his thirties or forties in good health. The CDR3 reads CASSESGRSYEQYF. The CDR3 DNA reads TGTGCCAGCAGTGAGTCGGGGCGCTCCTACGAGCAGTACTTC.